This T cell receptor beta chain was sequenced during a study of blood T cells in healthy people across ages. Details on this clonotype: Its antigen is unidentified.

Germline V gene data show CDR1 as DFQATT and CDR2 as SNEGSKA (reference sequence). The CDR3 totals 13 residues. J lost 1 base, V lost 3 bases, and 2 bases had no gene match. Through a sample-barcoded 5' primer and a J-beta primer mix, a second PCR was run for roughly 7 to 12 cycles. A single record per CDR3 protein comes from TCRdb applying MiXCR to the 5' RACE reads. The sample has about 730,000 distinct CDR3 sequences; 43% are singletons. Study observations and caveats: Diversity estimated from one million T cells was considered an underestimate.

Healthy Caucasian individuals from Russia aged 6 to 90 were enrolled as donors. Staff drew around 10 milliliters of peripheral blood from each donor. The sequence came from a woman between 55 and 75 years old in good health. The V call is TRBV20-1, the J call TRBJ1-1; the match to TRBD1 covers 7 bases. The specimen was blood. The CDR3 sequence is CSAREGANTEAFF. The DNA of the CDR3 is TGCAGTGCTAGGGAGGGGGCGAACACTGAAGCTTTCTTT.